Following are 28 T cell receptor beta chains from one sample sequenced in a study of shared clonotypes between healthy human individuals. The table came from immunoSEQ multiplex PCR; TCRdb's copy has only in-frame clones and leaves some out. This table has about 92,000 clones, almost 70% appearing once. Source material: memory CD8+ T cells sorted from blood. Subset: CD45RO+ cells pooled with CCR7-negative TemRA cells. Source of these receptors: a man aged 25 to 40 in good health.

The V and J genes are TRBV6-1 and TRBJ2-5; tentatively, D is TRBD2 (6 bases). This CDR3 region has 14 residues. The V gene's germline CDR1 is MNHNS and CDR2 SASEGT. With 3 bases removed from V and 4 bases from J, the gap between germline ends came to 12 bases. This chain's CDR3 is CASSDVGGGETQYF. The DNA of the CDR3 is TGTGCCAGCAGTGACGTCGGGGGAGGAGAGACCCAGTACTTC.

The genes are TRBV25-1 and TRBJ2-5, with D unresolved. V dropped 8 bases and J dropped 2 bases, with 9 bases sitting between them. Looked up from germline, CDR1 is MGHDK and CDR2 is SYGVNS. CDR3 size: 12 residues. The DNA of the CDR3 is TGTGCCAGCTCCGGGTATCAAGAGACCCAGTACTTC. This encodes CASSGYQETQYF.

A few counts support this clone. The chain recombines TRBV27 with TRBJ2-5; D call uncertain. This CDR3 is built from 15 residues. Trimming removed 0 bases from V and 3 bases from J, with 11 bases in between. Germline V gives CDR1 MNHEY, CDR2 SMNVEV (reference sequence). DNA of the CDR3: TGTGCCAGCAGTTTATCTCTGGGTGGAGAAGAGACCCAGTACTTC. Amino acids: CASSLSLGGEETQYF.

The sample holds a few counts of this clone. This chain links TRBV25-1 with TRBJ2-4, with 7 bases that match TRBD1. With V trimmed by 3 bases and J by 0 bases, 11 bases remained unmatched. The germline V gene has CDR1 MGHDK and CDR2 SYGVNS. The CDR3 runs to 18 residues. The CDR3 sequence: CASSDSSGTELAKNIQYF. CDR3 DNA sequence: TGTGCCAGCAGTGATTCAAGTGGGACAGAGCTAGCCAAAAACATTCAGTACTTC.

This clone showed up just once. This chain uses TRBV2 with TRBJ2-1, with D possibly being TRBD1 or TRBD2 (5 bases each). Germline CDR1 reads SNHLY; CDR2 reads FYNNEI. The ends were cut back, 2 bases at V and 9 bases at J, with 17 bases in the middle. The CDR3 covers 15 residues. The CDR3 reads CASSERGLAISEQFF. As DNA, the CDR3 is TGTGCCAGCAGTGAAAGGGGCCTAGCAATCAGTGAGCAGTTCTTC.

Ten or more counts support this clone. This chain joins TRBV6-5 and TRBJ1-2; D not resolved. V was cut by 3 bases and J by 6 bases, with 17 bases left in between. Germline V gene lookup returns CDR1 MNHEY and CDR2 SVGAGI. This CDR3 comprises 15 residues. The CDR3 region is CASSYSIGRSDGYTF. In DNA, the CDR3 is TGTGCCAGCAGTTATAGTATAGGGCGGTCAGATGGCTACACCTTC.

The chain has TRBV5-1 and TRBJ2-3, with 11 positions matching TRBD1. This CDR3 contains 18 residues. V lost 2 bases to trimming and J lost 3 bases; unmatched junction nucleotides: 11. Looked up from germline, CDR1 is SGHRS and CDR2 is YFSETQ. As DNA, the CDR3 is TGCGCCAGCAGCTTTTCCCGGCCGGGACAGGGGGTTACAGATACGCAGTATTTT. Encoded protein: CASSFSRPGQGVTDTQYF. The entire variable domain, with the rest obtained from reference TRBV5-1 and TRBJ2-3, is as follows: KAGVTQTPRYLIKTRGQQVTLSCSPISGHRSVSWYQQTPGQGLQFLFEYFSETQRNKGNFPGRFSGRQFSNSRSEMNVSTLELGDSALYLCASSFSRPGQGVTDTQYFGPGTRLTVL.

This chain joins TRBV29-1 and TRBJ2-7; D call uncertain. CDR1 and CDR2 from the germline V gene are SQVTM and ANQGSEA. Deletions cut 3 bases from V and 2 bases from J, with 8 bases between. CDR3 length: 12 amino acids. The CDR3, as DNA: TGCAGCGTTGATCTAAGAACCTACGAGCAGTACTTC. The encoded protein is CSVDLRTYEQYF.

The CDR3: CASSLGVPYEQYF. The DNA of the CDR3 is TGTGCCAGCAGCTTAGGTGTACCCTACGAGCAGTACTTC. This chain uses TRBV7-9 with TRBJ2-7; no clear D gene. Germline V gives CDR1 SEHNR, CDR2 FQNEAQ (reference sequence). V was cut by 1 base and J by 2 bases, with 6 bases left in between. The CDR3 loop spans 13 amino acids.

The chain uses TRBV10-3 and TRBJ2-2; 15 bases match TRBD2. The CDR3 has 16 amino acids. J gave up 3 bases and V 4 bases, and 0 bases lay outside the gene matches. Germline CDR1 reads ENHRY; CDR2 reads SYGVKD. The DNA of the CDR3 is TGTGCCATCAGTGGGACTAGCGGGAGGGACACCGGGGAGCTGTTTTTT. The encoded protein is CAISGTSGRDTGELFF.

The chain recombines TRBV10-1 with TRBJ2-1; D is ambiguous. V shed 2 bases and J shed 6 bases, with 17 bases lying between them. Per germline, CDR1 WNHNN and CDR2 SYGVQD (reference sequence). This CDR3 has 16 amino acids. In DNA form, the CDR3 reads TGCGCCAGCAGTGAGACACCCTTCCTAGGTCCCAATGAGCAGTTCTTC. It encodes CASSETPFLGPNEQFF.

This clone was observed a few times. This chain uses TRBV7-9 with TRBJ2-2, with unresolved D. V was shortened by 7 bases and J by 1 base, with 7 bases between the two germline ends. The CDR3 is 13 residues long. Germline assignment: CDR1 SEHNR and CDR2 FQNEAQ (reference sequence). The CDR3 DNA is TGTGCCAGCACGTCAGGGAACACCGGGGAGCTGTTTTTT. Its protein product is CASTSGNTGELFF.

The chain joins TRBV6-5 to TRBJ1-4, with a weak D call TRBD1 (6 bases). Per germline, CDR1 MNHEY and CDR2 SVGAGI. The CDR3 has 14 amino acids. V lost 8 bases and J lost 10, with 20 bases in between. The CDR3: CASGPELGGAKLFF. CDR3 DNA: TGTGCCAGCGGCCCCGAGTTAGGGGGGGCAAAACTGTTTTTT.

The chain recombines TRBV5-6 with TRBJ2-1; 13 bases are a match to TRBD2. Germline CDR1 and CDR2: SGHDT and YYEEEE. V lost 5 bases and J lost 7; bases outside the gene matches: 6. The CDR3 sequence is 15 residues long. The CDR3 protein is CASRKGLAGLNEQFF. The CDR3 DNA reads as TGTGCCAGCAGGAAGGGACTAGCGGGACTTAATGAGCAGTTCTTC.

The gene calls are TRBV11-2 and TRBJ1-2; D not resolved. The CDR3 runs to 12 residues. From germline, CDR1 is SGHAT and CDR2 FQNNGV. Between the trimmed V and J ends, which lost 0 bases and 6 bases, there was a span of 5 bases. CDR3 amino acids: CASSLDGDGYTF. The CDR3 DNA follows: TGTGCCAGCAGCTTAGATGGGGATGGCTACACCTTC.

The chain links TRBV29-1 to TRBJ2-7; 9 nucleotides match TRBD1. The V and J ends lost 1 base and 3 bases, in that order; junction bases with no gene match: 7. The CDR3 loop spans 15 amino acids. Germline CDR1 and CDR2: SQVTM and ANQGSEA. CDR3 nucleotides: TGCAGCGTTGAAGGGACGCCGGGACAGGGCTACGAGCAGTACTTC. Translating gives CSVEGTPGQGYEQYF.

The chain is built from TRBV18 and TRBJ2-7; D is undetermined. CDR1 KGHSH and CDR2 LQKENI come from the germline V gene. V lost 9 bases and J lost 3, with 9 bases in between. This CDR3 has 11 residues. CDR3 protein: CASSNDYEQYF. CDR3 DNA: TGTGCCAGTAGTAATGACTACGAGCAGTACTTC.

The chain is built from TRBV29-1 and TRBJ2-6, with 7 bases lining up with TRBD2. CDR3 length equals 17 residues. Trimming removed 5 bases from V and 5 bases from J; junction bases left unmatched: 15. Per germline, CDR1 SQVTM and CDR2 ANQGSEA. The CDR3 region has the DNA TGCAGCGTTAGGACTAGACTGCATACAAGTCGGGCCAACGTCCTGACTTTC. Translation gives CSVRTRLHTSRANVLTF. The variable domain in full, completed from reference TRBV29-1 and TRBJ2-6, reads SAVISQKPSRDICQRGTSLTIQCQVDSQVTMMFWYRQQPGQSLTLIATANQGSEATYESGFVIDKFPISRPNLTFSTLTVSNMSPEDSSIYLCSVRTRLHTSRANVLTFGAGSRLTVL.

The chain recombines TRBV6-1 with TRBJ2-5, with 8 bases aligning to TRBD1. CDR3 size: 14 residues. Germline CDR1 MNHNS, CDR2 SASEGT. V was clipped by 6 bases and J by 5 bases; unmatched bases: 8. The CDR3 is CASRRGQGKETQYF. CDR3 coding DNA: TGTGCCAGCAGGAGAGGACAGGGAAAGGAGACCCAGTACTTC.

This clone was counted once. The chain is built from TRBV15 and TRBJ1-4; a possible D gene is TRBD1 (5 bases). Germline V gene data show CDR1 as LNHNV and CDR2 as YYDKDF (reference sequence). Trimming took off 5 bases at V and 3 bases at J, with 16 bases between the two ends. This CDR3 region has 16 residues. The CDR3 nucleotides are TGTGCCACCAGCGCAATAGTGGGGCAGGCTAATGAAAAACTGTTTTTT. It yields the protein CATSAIVGQANEKLFF.

DNA for the CDR3: TGTGCCAGCGGGGGGAACAGGATATCCTACGAGCAGTACTTC. It codes for CASGGNRISYEQYF. The chain recombines TRBV28 with TRBJ2-7; tentatively, D is TRBD2 (6 bases). The CDR3 extends over 14 amino acids. Germline V gene data show CDR1 as MDHEN and CDR2 as SYDVKM. V was shortened by 8 bases and J by 1 base, with 15 bases between the two germline ends.

CDR3 residues: CSGSSPEPYTQYF. DNA for the CDR3: TGCAGCGGTTCATCCCCTGAGCCCTATACGCAGTATTTT. The chain carries TRBV29-1 and TRBJ2-3, with D uncertain. Trimming removed 7 bases from V and 7 bases from J, with 18 bases in between. Germline V gene data show CDR1 as SQVTM and CDR2 as ANQGSEA. This CDR3 region has 13 residues.

This chain joins TRBV5-5 and TRBJ1-1; 7 nucleotides agree with TRBD1. The V gene's germline CDR1 is SGHKS and CDR2 YYEKEE (reference sequence). V lost 4 bases to trimming and J lost 2 bases; unmatched junction nucleotides: 8. The CDR3 is 15 residues long. The CDR3: CASSAWTGINTEAFF. The CDR3 DNA sequence: TGTGCCAGCAGCGCCTGGACAGGTATAAACACTGAAGCTTTCTTT.

V is TRBV7-3 and J is TRBJ1-2; 9 nucleotides line up with TRBD1. Germline loops: CDR1 SGHTA, CDR2 FQGTGA. This CDR3 has 19 residues. J lost 0 bases, V lost 2 bases, and 13 bases had no gene match. The CDR3 region is CASSLLPGTGSTPNYGYTF. The DNA of the CDR3 is TGTGCCAGCAGCTTACTTCCCGGGACAGGGTCGACCCCTAACTATGGCTACACCTTC.

The rearrangement uses TRBV11-3 and TRBJ1-1; D call uncertain. Germline V gene lookup returns CDR1 SGHNT and CDR2 YENEEA. The CDR3 is 13 amino acids. Trimming took 1 base from V and 1 from J, leaving 4 bases between them. Here the CDR3 reads CASSLGGNTEAFF. In nucleotides, the CDR3 is TGTGCCAGCAGCTTAGGGGGGAACACTGAAGCTTTCTTT.

The chain joins TRBV28 to TRBJ2-5; no clear D gene. This CDR3 region has 14 residues. The V gene's germline CDR1 is MDHEN and CDR2 SYDVKM. Trimming took 6 bases from V and 5 from J, leaving 16 bases between them. The chain's CDR3 is CASSPSGRAETQYF. The CDR3 DNA reads as TGTGCCAGCAGCCCCTCTGGCAGAGCCGAGACCCAGTACTTC.

The chain couples TRBV6-6 to TRBJ1-1; TRBD1 is a possible D gene (6 bases). Germline V gives CDR1 MNHNY, CDR2 SVGAGI (reference sequence). There are 15 residues in the CDR3. V lost 5 bases to trimming and J lost 4 bases, with 17 bases between them. CDR3 in DNA: TGTGCCAGCAGTCACGAGGGGGAGAGAGGCACTGAAGCTTTCTTT. Its translation: CASSHEGERGTEAFF.

The V and J genes are TRBV19 and TRBJ2-7, with 10 bases that match TRBD1. This CDR3 is 13 amino acids long. The germline V gene has CDR1 LNHDA and CDR2 SQIVND (reference sequence). The V and J ends lost 4 bases and 6 bases, in that order; junction bases with no gene match: 3. CDR3 region: CASSSGTGAEQYF. The DNA of the CDR3 is TGTGCCAGTAGTAGCGGGACAGGGGCCGAGCAGTACTTC.